Shown below are 9 T cell receptor beta chains from a single sample sequenced in a study of OX40 agonist ivuxolimab in advanced cancers. This table comes from immunoSEQ multiplex PCR, and its TCRdb copy is limited to in-frame clones, with some not included. The sample lists approximately 76,000 clones, roughly 89% occurring once. Sequencing was performed on CD4+ or CD8+ T cells sorted from blood, taken in a trial of the OX40 agonist ivuxolimab. All receptors come from an adult with an advanced solid tumor such as melanoma, head and neck, liver or kidney cancer.

The chain recombines TRBV5-4 with TRBJ2-3, with 11 bases that match TRBD2. Per germline, CDR1 SGHNT and CDR2 YYREEE (reference sequence). With 4 bases clipped from V and 7 bases from J, the junction kept 8 bases outside the gene matches. The length of the CDR3 is 15 residues. The CDR3 here is CASSSGTSGTYTQYF. The CDR3 DNA is TGTGCCAGCAGCAGCGGGACTAGCGGCACGTATACGCAGTATTTT.

This clone is a singleton in its sample. J is TRBJ2-7 and V is TRBV28; 9 bases line up with TRBD2. This CDR3 has 14 amino acids. The J segment lost 5 bases and the V segment lost 7 bases, leaving 9 bases of the junction unmatched. CDR1 MDHEN and CDR2 SYDVKM come from the germline V gene. This CDR3 is CASTLIAGVHEQYF. Here the CDR3 DNA reads TGTGCCAGCACCTTAATAGCGGGAGTCCACGAGCAGTACTTC.

This chain uses TRBV15 with TRBJ2-2, with TRBD2 matching 7 bases. CDR1 and CDR2 (germline): LNHNV, YYDKDF (reference sequence). The CDR3 runs 15 residues. With V trimmed by 5 bases and J by 5 bases, 8 bases remained unmatched. CDR3 DNA: TGTGCCACCAGCCCTACTAGCGAACTAACCGGGGAGCTGTTTTTT. This gives the protein CATSPTSELTGELFF.

This clone has only one observation. The chain is built from TRBV4-1 and TRBJ1-1, with TRBD1 matching over 7 bases. The CDR3 extends over 15 amino acids. Germline trimming cut 5 bases from V and 0 bases from J; bases unmatched to any gene: 6. CDR1 is MGHRA and CDR2 is YSYEKL in the germline V gene. The CDR3 bases are TGCGCCAGCAGCTTCAGGGGGTCCATGAACACTGAAGCTTTCTTT. It specifies CASSFRGSMNTEAFF.

This chain connects TRBV28 to TRBJ1-4, with a weak D call TRBD1 (5 bases). CDR3 length: 13 amino acids. The V and J ends lost 6 bases and 8 bases respectively, with 13 bases between them. CDR1 and CDR2 from the germline V gene are MDHEN and SYDVKM. The CDR3 sequence is CASSRVSLEKLFF. CDR3 bases: TGTGCCAGCAGCAGGGTCTCCCTGGAAAAACTGTTTTTT.

V usage is TRBV4-2 and J usage is TRBJ1-2; the match to TRBD1 covers 8 bases. The germline gives CDR1 LGHNA, CDR2 YNFKEQ. The CDR3 is made up of 17 amino acids. Germline trimming cut 1 base from V and 4 bases from J; bases unmatched to any gene: 11. CDR3 region: CASSQVEDRASLYGYTF. The CDR3 nucleotides read TGTGCCAGCAGCCAAGTCGAGGACAGGGCATCCCTCTATGGCTACACCTTC.

The J gene is TRBJ2-7, the V gene TRBV2; D possibly corresponds to TRBD2 (5 bases). This CDR3 contains 13 residues. The germline CDR1 and CDR2 sequences are SNHLY and FYNNEI. V dropped 7 bases and J dropped 0 bases, with 10 bases sitting between them. The CDR3 loop reads CASIWGASYEQYF. In DNA form, the CDR3 reads TGTGCCAGCATATGGGGAGCCTCCTACGAGCAGTACTTC. The full variable domain, its missing parts supplied by reference TRBV2 and TRBJ2-7, is EPEVTQTPSHQVTQMGQEVILRCVPISNHLYFYWYRQILGQKVEFLVSFYNNEISEKSEIFDDQFSVERPDGSNFTLKIRSTKLEDSAMYFCASIWGASYEQYFGPGTRLTVT.

V gene TRBV2 combines with J gene TRBJ2-7; 7 nucleotides agree with TRBD1. V shed 6 bases, J shed 5 bases, and the junction held 10 bases outside the gene matches. Per germline, CDR1 SNHLY and CDR2 FYNNEI. The CDR3 is 14 amino acids. The CDR3 DNA sequence: TGTGCCAGCAGACGGACAGGTCTCCTCGACGAGCAGTACTTC. This codes for CASRRTGLLDEQYF.

J is TRBJ1-1 and V is TRBV27; D is undetermined. CDR1 is MNHEY, CDR2 SMNVEV, per germline (reference sequence). CDR3 length: 14 residues. V lost 3 bases and J 5 bases, leaving 13 bases between the germline ends. Here the CDR3 DNA reads TGTGCCAGCAGTTTTGTTTTGGGGATGACTGAAGCTTTCTTT. It codes for CASSFVLGMTEAFF.